This T cell receptor beta chain was recorded in a study of blood T cell repertoires in COVID-19. Study overall: Material from acute and convalescent COVID-19 was sourced from the United States, Italy and Spain. T cells, B-cell-depleted T cells, or PBMCs provided the cDNA or gDNA that served as material.

The V gene's germline CDR1 is LNHDA and CDR2 SQIVND (reference sequence). V dropped 3 bases and J dropped 1; count of bases not matched to a gene: 5. The CDR3 totals 15 residues. Per the authors' pipeline: Reference gene primers were amplified, and this amplification served to estimate nucleated cell counts. The repertoire was sequenced with immunoSEQ multiplex PCR; TCRdb's copy has only in-frame clones and lacks some. V and J calls and clone size come straight from that table; D and trimming were deduced from the DNA. The sample shows about 98,000 clones, approximately 80% of them seen only once. The sample consisted of peripheral blood. V and J are TRBV19 and TRBJ1-1; 7 nucleotides align to TRBD1. This receptor was obtained from a human donor in a cohort sampled during active COVID-19. The CDR3 reads CASSINDRENTEAFF. The DNA of the CDR3 is TGTGCCAGTAGTATTAACGACAGGGAGAACACTGAAGCTTTCTTT.